This T cell receptor beta chain emerged from a study of shared clonotypes between healthy human individuals. Study outcomes and limitations: Shared across four donors were roughly 4.7% of the naive CD4 clonotypes. A generally larger estimated richness was seen in naive subsets than in memory subsets. The low donor count limited represented genetic and exposure-history diversity.

As for this clone: What it binds is not known.

The V and J ends lost 7 bases and 2 bases respectively, with 14 bases between them. CDR1 and CDR2 (germline): LNHDA, SQIVND (reference sequence). The CDR3 runs to 14 residues. Libraries were prepared by immunoSEQ multiplex PCR; TCRdb keeps only in-frame clonotypes and omits some of them. This table has roughly 2.5 million clones, 90% to 95% appearing once. The receptor's source is a young man in good health. The sequenced sample was naive CD4+ T cells sorted from blood. Indicated subset: CD45RA+ positively selected. The chain carries TRBV19 and TRBJ1-1; tentatively, D is TRBD1 (6 bases). For the CDR3, the DNA is TGTGCCAGTACCGCCGGGACATTAAACACTGAAGCTTTCTTT. Protein sequence: CASTAGTLNTEAFF. The full variable domain, with the rest looked up from reference TRBV19 and TRBJ1-1, is DGGITQSPKYLFRKEGQNVTLSCEQNLNHDAMYWYRQDPGQGLRLIYYSQIVNDFQKGDIAEGYSVSREKKESFPLTVTSAQKNPTAFYLCASTAGTLNTEAFFGQGTRLTVV.